This T cell receptor (beta chain) was sequenced during a study of response to subunit inactivated influenza vaccine. Using its own MiXCR run on the RT-PCR reads, TCRdb lists one record per CDR3 protein. The table has hundreds of thousands of distinct CDR3 sequences, over 20% seen once. The CDR3 is 16 residues long. Trimming took 7 bases from V and 9 from J; bases not matched to a gene: 17. Study outcomes and limitations: Authors suggested that a seasonal influenza vaccination recruits few new T cells each time.

Regarding this clonotype: Antigen: not known.

The V gene is TRBV23-1, the J gene TRBJ2-1, with 8 bases matching TRBD2. TRBV23-1 is treated as an ORF (open reading frame) with a function not yet certain. Sequencing was performed on PBMCs from blood, taken approximately 20 months after vaccination. The receptor was isolated from a man in his fifties or sixties who received an inactivated influenza vaccine. This CDR3 reads CASTRGRVAGQVEQFF. The CDR3 DNA is TGCGCCAGCACCCGAGGCCGGGTAGCGGGGCAGGTTGAGCAGTTCTTC.